The 20 T cell receptor beta chains below were found in one sample sequenced in a study of blood T cell repertoires in COVID-19. Measured with immunoSEQ multiplex PCR; TCRdb has only the in-frame clones, and not every one. Among about 270,000 clones, 75% to 90% were seen once, and the ten largest hold 4.1%. The sample comprised PBMCs or T cells enriched from blood (not recorded which). The receptors were sampled from a woman in her twenties or thirties with acute COVID-19.

This clone has a handful of counts. The chain has TRBV7-2 and TRBJ2-7; TRBD2 matches at 10 bases. The CDR3 runs to 14 residues. The germline CDR1 and CDR2 sequences are SGHTA and FQGNSA. V was clipped by 2 bases and J by 6 bases; unmatched bases: 4. The CDR3 sequence is CASSLPAGGAEQYF. CDR3 coding DNA: TGTGCCAGCAGCTTACCAGCGGGGGGGGCCGAGCAGTACTTC.

This chain links TRBV4-1 with TRBJ1-6; no clear D gene. Germline assignment: CDR1 MGHRA and CDR2 YSYEKL. CDR3 length equals 18 residues. V lost 4 bases and J 0 bases, leaving 16 bases between the germline ends. The chain's CDR3 is CASSLRHWIVSYNSPLHF. The DNA of the CDR3 is TGCGCCAGCAGCCTACGACATTGGATAGTCTCCTATAATTCACCCCTCCACTTT.

This rearrangement joins TRBV25-1 to TRBJ1-2; TRBD1 aligns across 7 bases. Germline CDR1 reads MGHDK; CDR2 reads SYGVNS. This CDR3 region has 17 residues. V was pared by 3 bases and J by 4 bases, with 14 bases of the junction left unmatched. CDR3 sequence reads: CASSDLVSGGSLYGYTF. CDR3 coding DNA: TGTGCCAGCAGTGACCTCGTTTCAGGGGGAAGTCTCTATGGCTACACCTTC.

This chain connects TRBV5-1 to TRBJ2-4, with 9 bases fitting TRBD2. CDR3 size: 13 residues. Looked up from germline, CDR1 is SGHRS and CDR2 is YFSETQ. J lost 1 base, V lost 8 bases, and 1 base had no gene match. CDR3 DNA sequence: TGCGCCAGGACTAGCGGTGCCAAAAACATTCAGTACTTC. This translates into CARTSGAKNIQYF.

The CDR3 DNA is TGTGCCACTCGCCGCGGGGGGCCGACTCTAAACAATGAGCAGTTCTTC. It specifies CATRRGGPTLNNEQFF. V usage is TRBV5-5 and J usage is TRBJ2-1; 8 positions match TRBD2. The germline gives CDR1 SGHKS, CDR2 YYEKEE (reference sequence). This CDR3 comprises 16 residues. With V trimmed by 9 bases and J by 5 bases, 16 bases remained unmatched.

The V call is TRBV5-1, the J call TRBJ2-2; 7 bases fit TRBD1. Trimming at V came to 0 bases and at J to 3 bases, leaving 2 bases not matched to a gene. From germline, CDR1 is SGHRS and CDR2 YFSETQ. The CDR3 contains 15 residues. CDR3 amino acids: CASSLGDRDTGELFF. The CDR3 nucleotides are TGCGCCAGCAGCTTGGGTGACAGGGACACCGGGGAGCTGTTTTTT.

The V call is TRBV10-1, the J call TRBJ2-1, with a tentative D call TRBD1 (8 bases). Deletions cut 6 bases from V and 6 bases from J, with 21 bases between. Looked up from germline, CDR1 is WNHNN and CDR2 is SYGVQD (reference sequence). This CDR3 contains 16 residues. Here the CDR3 DNA reads TGCGCCAGCAGCACTGGACAGGGAGGGACGCTCAATGAGCAGTTCTTC. This encodes CASSTGQGGTLNEQFF.

This chain uses TRBV21-1 with TRBJ1-1; TRBD1 is taken as the D call from the table, unchecked against the DNA. TRBV21-1 is a pseudogene segment. This CDR3 has 14 residues. CDR3 bases: TGTGCCAGCAGCAAAGACAGCCAGAACACTGAAGCTTTCTTT. Translation: CASSKDSQNTEAFF.

This chain's CDR3 is CASSYGTDQETQYF. For the CDR3, the DNA is TGTGCCAGCAGTTACGGGACAGACCAAGAGACCCAGTACTTC. The rearrangement joins TRBV2 to TRBJ2-5, with 7 bases aligning to TRBD1. Germline V CDR1 and CDR2: SNHLY, FYNNEI. The CDR3 runs to 14 residues. V was pared by 5 bases and J by 0 bases, with 3 bases of the junction left unmatched.

The chain links TRBV7-3 to TRBJ2-3, with D maybe TRBD1 (6 bases). This CDR3 region has 13 residues. Looked up from germline, CDR1 is SGHTA and CDR2 is FQGTGA. Trimming stripped 3 bases from V and 9 bases from J, with 13 bases between. In DNA form, the CDR3 reads TGTGCCAGCAGCTTTTATTTCCAGGGGACGCAGTATTTT. The encoded protein is CASSFYFQGTQYF.

The chain is built from TRBV10-3 and TRBJ2-3; 7 positions match TRBD2. The CDR3 sequence is 15 residues long. V lost 7 bases to trimming and J lost 1 base; unmatched junction nucleotides: 8. Germline CDR1 ENHRY, CDR2 SYGVKD. In nucleotides, the CDR3 is TGTGCCATCACTTCTGGGACTACCCGCACAGATACGCAGTATTTT. Encoded protein: CAITSGTTRTDTQYF.

This clone was detected only once. At one of its ends the junction is not consistent with the germline gene, which may arise from a read error. In DNA form, the CDR3 reads TGTGCTAGCAGGATGGGACTAGACTCCGGGGAGCTGTTTTTT. Translated, it gives CASRMGLDSGELFF. The chain uses TRBV7-7 and TRBJ2-2; TRBD2 agrees at 8 bases. Germline values: CDR1 SSHAT, CDR2 FNYEAQ (reference sequence). The CDR3 contains 14 residues.

This chain links TRBV13 with TRBJ2-1; D is uncertain. CDR1 PRHDT and CDR2 FYEKMQ come from the germline V gene (reference sequence). This CDR3 has 15 residues. V lost 2 bases, J lost 6 bases, and 14 bases lay in between. DNA for the CDR3: TGTGCCAGCAGCTTATTTCCTGAGGCTGCCAATGAGCAGTTCTTC. This encodes CASSLFPEAANEQFF.

The CDR3 DNA is TGTGCCAGCAGCGAGCGGAGCACAGATACGCAGTATTTT. The encoded protein is CASSERSTDTQYF. The chain is built from TRBV9 and TRBJ2-3; weak D call: TRBD2 (5 bases). The CDR3 is 13 residues long. Trimming cost V 3 bases and J 0 bases, with 5 bases left between them. Germline V gives CDR1 SGDLS, CDR2 YYNGEE.

The chain links TRBV5-1 to TRBJ1-1; D unclear. Germline V gene sequence: CDR1 SGHRS, CDR2 YFSETQ. Trimming cost V 4 bases and J 10 bases, with 17 bases left between them. This CDR3 is 13 amino acids long. The CDR3 region has the DNA TGCGCCAGCAGCGCTCAGGCCCTGACGAGAGCTTTCTTT. Its translation: CASSAQALTRAFF.

The CDR3 coding sequence is TGTGCCAGCAGCTTCAGGGAGAACACTGAAGCTTTCTTT. This codes for CASSFRENTEAFF. The chain uses TRBV11-1 and TRBJ1-1, with a tentative D call TRBD1 (5 bases). Trimming stripped 3 bases from V and 1 base from J, with 6 bases between. Germline V gene lookup returns CDR1 SGHAT and CDR2 FQDESV (reference sequence). The CDR3 has 13 residues.

This clone was seen a single time. The V gene is TRBV7-9, the J gene TRBJ2-2, with 15 bases aligning to TRBD2. The CDR3 extends over 17 amino acids. V dropped 4 bases and J dropped 6; count of bases not matched to a gene: 6. Germline V gene data show CDR1 as SEHNR and CDR2 as FQNEAQ (reference sequence). The CDR3 reads CASSYLGLAGGAGELFF. CDR3 nucleotide sequence: TGTGCCAGCAGCTACCTTGGACTAGCGGGAGGGGCCGGGGAGCTGTTTTTT.

The chain carries TRBV9 and TRBJ1-6, with TRBD1 identical over 7 bases. There are 15 residues in the CDR3. The germline CDR1 and CDR2 sequences are SGDLS and YYNGEE. With V trimmed by 0 bases and J by 7 bases, 4 bases remained unmatched. CDR3 amino acids: CASSVGQGTNSPLHF. CDR3 DNA: TGTGCCAGCAGCGTAGGACAGGGTACCAATTCACCCCTCCACTTT.

This chain links TRBV19 with TRBJ1-4, with D hard to call. Germline V gene sequence: CDR1 LNHDA, CDR2 SQIVND (reference sequence). Trimming stripped 3 bases from V and 5 bases from J, with 10 bases between. The CDR3 extends over 14 amino acids. The chain's CDR3 is CASSMTGWNEKLFF. The DNA of the CDR3 is TGTGCCAGTAGTATGACGGGATGGAATGAAAAACTGTTTTTT.

The chain recombines TRBV9 with TRBJ2-7, with D tentatively TRBD1 (6 bases). Between the trimmed V and J ends, which lost 3 bases and 6 bases, there was a span of 7 bases. The CDR3 covers 11 residues. Germline CDR1 SGDLS, CDR2 YYNGEE. The CDR3 nucleotides are TGTGCCAGCAGCGCGGACAGCGAGCAGTACTTC. This encodes CASSADSEQYF.